A selection of T cell receptor beta chains follows, all from one sample in a study of blood T cell repertoires in COVID-19. The repertoire was sequenced with immunoSEQ multiplex PCR; TCRdb's copy has only in-frame clones and lacks some. The sample consists of almost 250,000 clones, roughly 90% of them appearing once. What was sequenced was PBMCs or T cells enriched from blood (not recorded which). The origin of the receptors is a woman in her thirties who had recovered from COVID-19. Both conserved end residues are part of each CDR3. Fields, in order: clone size, J gene, V gene, D gene, CDR3 protein, CDR3 DNA. D genes are given only for firm matches. Not all rows give a size; the values are once, few, many and, for expanded clones, a class.

-	TRBJ2-1	TRBV27	-	CASGPYLYNEQFF	TGTGCCAGCGGCCCTTATCTCTACAATGAGCAGTTCTTC
-	TRBJ1-1	TRBV19	-	CATRDGVLNTEAFF	TGTGCCACCCGAGACGGAGTCTTGAACACTGAAGCTTTCTTT
-	TRBJ2-3	TRBV4-2	-	CASRLDQLASDTQYF	TGTGCCAGCAGGTTAGACCAACTAGCCTCAGATACGCAGTATTTT
once	TRBJ2-3	TRBV5-1	TRBD2	CASSLQSGSRTDTQYF	TGCGCCAGCAGCTTACAAAGCGGGAGCCGCACAGATACGCAGTATTTT
-	TRBJ1-2	TRBV10-3	-	CAIRQAIEGYGYTF	TGTGCCATCAGGCAGGCTATCGAAGGCTATGGCTACACCTTC
-	TRBJ1-1	TRBV29-1	-	CSVEDPWNTEAFF	TGCAGCGTTGAAGATCCGTGGAACACTGAAGCTTTCTTT
-	TRBJ2-1	TRBV5-1	TRBD2	CASSLAPGIAGGNEQFF	TGCGCCAGCAGCTTGGCCCCGGGGATAGCGGGAGGGAATGAGCAGTTCTTC
-	TRBJ2-2	TRBV6-5	-	CASCYSTNTGELFF	TGTGCCAGCTGTTACAGCACGAACACCGGGGAGCTGTTTTTT
-	TRBJ1-1	TRBV14	-	CASSQDEDRRAFF	TGTGCCAGCAGCCAAGATGAAGACCGGCGGGCTTTCTTT
-	TRBJ1-1	TRBV29-1	-	CSVESVTRLGEAFF	TGCAGCGTTGAGAGCGTCACCCGATTAGGTGAAGCTTTCTTT
few	TRBJ2-4	TRBV28	-	CASSFSQGTKNIQYF	TGTGCCAGCAGTTTCTCACAGGGAACCAAAAACATTCAGTACTTC
once	TRBJ2-1	TRBV6-1	TRBD2	CASSGTFTSGFYNEQFF	TGTGCCAGCAGTGGAACCTTTACTAGCGGGTTTTACAATGAGCAGTTCTTC
-	TRBJ1-2	TRBV18	TRBD1	CASSPDRDYPKHGYTF	TGTGCCAGCTCACCGGACAGGGACTACCCAAAACATGGCTACACCTTC
-	TRBJ2-7	TRBV2	TRBD2	CASRPVAGDYEQYF	TGTGCCAGCAGACCAGTGGCGGGAGACTACGAGCAGTACTTC
-	TRBJ1-3	TRBV30	-	CAWSVLDGNTIYF	TGTGCCTGGAGTGTATTAGATGGAAACACCATATATTTT
-	TRBJ2-1	TRBV7-2	-	CASSLGVSVEQFF	TGTGCCAGCAGCTTAGGGGTTAGCGTAGAGCAGTTCTTC
-	TRBJ1-2	TRBV29-1	-	CSVDRSGQLDGYTF	TGCAGCGTTGATAGGTCAGGGCAGTTGGATGGCTACACCTTC
-	TRBJ2-7	TRBV27	-	CASILAGDGTGSNEQYF	TGTGCCAGCATTCTCGCGGGAGACGGGACAGGCTCCAACGAGCAGTACTTC
-	TRBJ2-2	TRBV10-3	-	CAISDKRDTGELFF	TGTGCCATCAGTGATAAGAGAGACACCGGGGAGCTGTTTTTT
-	TRBJ2-1	TRBV4-3	-	CASSQGRAGGNEQFF	TGCGCCAGCAGCCAAGGGAGGGCAGGCGGCAATGAGCAGTTCTTC
-	TRBJ2-3	TRBV27	-	CASRTSLGTDTQYF	TGTGCCAGCAGGACTAGTCTCGGCACAGATACGCAGTATTTT
-	TRBJ1-1	TRBV27	TRBD1	CASGWDRGLTEAFF	TGTGCCAGCGGATGGGACAGGGGGCTTACTGAAGCTTTCTTT
-	TRBJ2-3	TRBV5-6	TRBD1	CASSSILQGTDTQYF	TGTGCCAGCAGCTCCATTCTACAGGGGACAGATACGCAGTATTTT
once	TRBJ2-3	TRBV5-1	TRBD1	CASSHQGQGFPSTDTQYF	TGCGCCAGCAGCCATCAGGGACAGGGGTTCCCTAGCACAGATACGCAGTATTTT
-	TRBJ1-1	TRBV18	TRBD1	CASSPGQGVGYTEAFF	TGTGCCAGCTCACCCGGACAGGGGGTTGGCTACACTGAAGCTTTCTTT
-	TRBJ2-2	TRBV30	TRBD2	CACPSGGANTGELFF	TGTGCCTGCCCTAGCGGGGGAGCGAACACCGGGGAGCTGTTTTTT
-	TRBJ2-1	TRBV5-1	TRBD2	CASSVLATSNEQFF	TGCGCCAGCAGCGTACTAGCGACGAGCAATGAGCAGTTCTTC
-	TRBJ1-5	TRBV30	TRBD1	CAWSSSTGRNQPQHF	TGTGCCTGGAGTAGCTCGACAGGGAGGAATCAGCCCCAGCATTTT
-	TRBJ1-5	TRBV7-2	-	CASSLSNQPQHF	TGTGCCAGCAGCTTATCTAATCAGCCCCAGCATTTT
-	TRBJ1-1	TRBV5-1	TRBD1	CASSRVTGTTEAFF	TGCGCCAGCAGCCGGGTGACAGGGACCACTGAAGCTTTCTTT
-	TRBJ1-1	TRBV4-3	-	CASSQDSRDTEAFF	TGCGCCAGCAGCCAAGATAGCAGGGACACTGAAGCTTTCTTT
-	TRBJ2-1	TRBV19	TRBD1	CASSKDRGSYNEQFF	TGTGCCAGTAGTAAGGACAGGGGTTCCTACAATGAGCAGTTCTTC
-	TRBJ2-5	TRBV28	-	CASSQGQSNQETQYF	TGTGCCAGCAGCCAGGGCCAGAGCAATCAAGAGACCCAGTACTTC
once	TRBJ2-1	TRBV12-5	-	CASGTSKRDEQFF	TGTGCTAGTGGTACCTCAAAGAGAGATGAGCAGTTCTTC
-	TRBJ2-7	TRBV7-6	TRBD2	CASSPSVGVPGGEQYF	TGTGCCAGCAGCCCATCGGTTGGGGTTCCGGGGGGGGAGCAGTACTTC
-	TRBJ1-5	TRBV19	-	CASSIGAGKGYSNQPQHF	TGTGCCAGTAGTATAGGTGCAGGGAAGGGGTACAGCAATCAGCCCCAGCATTTT
-	TRBJ2-3	TRBV9	TRBD2	CASSVATSGSSTDTQYF	TGTGCCAGCAGCGTAGCAACTAGCGGGTCTAGCACAGATACGCAGTATTTT
-	TRBJ2-1	TRBV25-1	TRBD2	CASREREGLNEQFF	TGTGCCAGCAGGGAGCGGGAGGGCTTGAATGAGCAGTTCTTC
-	TRBJ2-2	TRBV5-8	-	CASHIFRGTSTGELFF	TGTGCCAGTCACATATTCAGGGGAACGAGCACCGGGGAGCTGTTTTTT
-	TRBJ2-1	TRBV7-9	TRBD2	CASSLGQVGGEEQFF	TGTGCCAGCAGCTTAGGTCAGGTCGGGGGGGAGGAGCAGTTCTTC
-	TRBJ2-1	TRBV30	TRBD2	CAWSVFSGTSGTYNEQFF	TGTGCCTGGAGTGTATTTAGTGGTACTAGCGGGACCTACAATGAGCAGTTCTTC
-	TRBJ2-7	TRBV28	TRBD1	CASSLSGTGSYEQYF	TGTGCCAGCAGTTTATCCGGGACAGGGTCCTACGAGCAGTACTTC
-	TRBJ2-5	TRBV7-3	-	CASSDLGTSVETQYF	TGTGCCAGCAGCGACTTAGGCACATCAGTGGAGACCCAGTACTTC
-	TRBJ2-7	TRBV7-6	-	CASSPVDGNEQYF	TGTGCCAGCAGCCCAGTTGATGGCAACGAGCAGTACTTC
-	TRBJ1-2	TRBV7-2	-	CASSFGGDVYGYTF	TGTGCCAGCAGCTTCGGGGGAGACGTTTATGGCTACACCTTC
-	TRBJ1-2	TRBV11-2	-	CASSLDPGNYGYTF	TGTGCCAGCAGCTTAGATCCAGGGAACTATGGCTACACCTTC